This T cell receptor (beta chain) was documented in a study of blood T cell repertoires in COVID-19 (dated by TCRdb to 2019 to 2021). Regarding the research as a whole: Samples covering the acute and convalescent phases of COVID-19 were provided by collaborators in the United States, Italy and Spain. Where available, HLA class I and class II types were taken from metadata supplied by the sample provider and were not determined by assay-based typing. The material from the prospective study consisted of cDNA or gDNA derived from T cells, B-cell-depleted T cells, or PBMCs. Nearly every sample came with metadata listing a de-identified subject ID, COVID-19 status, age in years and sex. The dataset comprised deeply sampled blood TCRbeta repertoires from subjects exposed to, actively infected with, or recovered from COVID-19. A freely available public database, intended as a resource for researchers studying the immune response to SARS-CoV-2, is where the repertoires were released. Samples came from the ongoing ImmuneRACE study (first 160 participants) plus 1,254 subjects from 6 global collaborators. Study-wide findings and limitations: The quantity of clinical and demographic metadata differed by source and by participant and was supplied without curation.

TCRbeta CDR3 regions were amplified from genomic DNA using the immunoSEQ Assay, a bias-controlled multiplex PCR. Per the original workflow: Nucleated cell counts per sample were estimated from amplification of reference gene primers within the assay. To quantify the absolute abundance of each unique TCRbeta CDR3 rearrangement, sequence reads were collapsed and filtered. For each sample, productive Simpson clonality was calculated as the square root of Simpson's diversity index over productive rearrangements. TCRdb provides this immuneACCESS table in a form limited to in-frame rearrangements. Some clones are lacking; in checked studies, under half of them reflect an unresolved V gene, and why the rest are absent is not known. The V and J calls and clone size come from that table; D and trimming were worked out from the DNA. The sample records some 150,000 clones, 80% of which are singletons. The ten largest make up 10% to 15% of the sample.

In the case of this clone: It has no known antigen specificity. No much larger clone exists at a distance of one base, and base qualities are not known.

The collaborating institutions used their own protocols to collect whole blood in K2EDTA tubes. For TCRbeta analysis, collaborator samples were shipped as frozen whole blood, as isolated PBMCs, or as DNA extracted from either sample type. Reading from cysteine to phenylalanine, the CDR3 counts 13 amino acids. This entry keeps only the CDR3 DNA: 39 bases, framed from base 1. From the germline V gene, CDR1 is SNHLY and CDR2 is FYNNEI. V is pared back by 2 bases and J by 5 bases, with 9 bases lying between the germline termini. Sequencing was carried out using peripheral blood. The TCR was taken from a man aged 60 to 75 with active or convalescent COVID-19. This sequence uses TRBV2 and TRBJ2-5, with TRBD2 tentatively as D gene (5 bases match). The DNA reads TGTGCCAGCAGTGAACGGACTGTGGAGACCCAGTACTTC. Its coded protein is CASSERTVETQYF. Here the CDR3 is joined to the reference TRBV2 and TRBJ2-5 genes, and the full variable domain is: EPEVTQTPSHQVTQMGQEVILRCVPISNHLYFYWYRQILGQKVEFLVSFYNNEISEKSEIFDDQFSVERPDGSNFTLKIRSTKLEDSAMYFCASSERTVETQYFGPGTRLLVL.